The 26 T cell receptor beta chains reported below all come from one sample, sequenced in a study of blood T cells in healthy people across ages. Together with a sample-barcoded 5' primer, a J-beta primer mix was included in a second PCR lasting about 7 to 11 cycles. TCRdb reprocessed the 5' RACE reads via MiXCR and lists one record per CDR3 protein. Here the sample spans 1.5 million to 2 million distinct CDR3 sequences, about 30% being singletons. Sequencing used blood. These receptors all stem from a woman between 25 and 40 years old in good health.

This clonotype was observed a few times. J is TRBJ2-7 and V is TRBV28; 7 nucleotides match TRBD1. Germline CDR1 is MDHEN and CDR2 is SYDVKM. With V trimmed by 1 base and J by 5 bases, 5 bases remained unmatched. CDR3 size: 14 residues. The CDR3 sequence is CASSLFSRGNEQYF. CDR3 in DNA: TGTGCCAGCAGTTTATTCAGCAGGGGGAACGAGCAGTACTTC.

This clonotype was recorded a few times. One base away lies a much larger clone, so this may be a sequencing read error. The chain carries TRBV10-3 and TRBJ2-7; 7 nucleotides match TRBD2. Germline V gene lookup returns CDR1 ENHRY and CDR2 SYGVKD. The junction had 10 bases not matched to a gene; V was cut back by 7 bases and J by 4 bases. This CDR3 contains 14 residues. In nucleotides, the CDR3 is TGTGCCATCAAGGCGGGAGTGTCTTGGTACGAGCAGTACTTC. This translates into CAIKAGVSWYEQYF.

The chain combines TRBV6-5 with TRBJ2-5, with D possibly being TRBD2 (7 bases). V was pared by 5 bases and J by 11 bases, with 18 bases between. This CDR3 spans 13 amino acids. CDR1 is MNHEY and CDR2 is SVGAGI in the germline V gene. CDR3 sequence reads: CASSRGGAYAQYF. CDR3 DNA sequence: TGTGCCAGCAGTCGAGGGGGGGCCTACGCGCAGTACTTC.

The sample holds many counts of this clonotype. This CDR3 reads CSARDLGGGASQFF. The CDR3 DNA is TGCAGTGCTAGAGATTTGGGCGGGGGGGCCTCCCAGTTCTTC. The chain links TRBV20-1 to TRBJ2-1, with 9 bases matching TRBD2. CDR1 and CDR2 from the germline V gene are DFQATT and SNEGSKA (reference sequence). There are 14 residues in the CDR3. The ends lost 0 bases at V and 13 bases at J; junction bases unmatched: 10.

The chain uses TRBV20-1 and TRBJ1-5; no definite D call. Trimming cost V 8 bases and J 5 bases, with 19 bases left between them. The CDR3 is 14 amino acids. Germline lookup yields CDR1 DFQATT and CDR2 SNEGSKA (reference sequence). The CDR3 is CSSQKAGLYQPQHF. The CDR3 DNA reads TGCAGTTCCCAAAAGGCCGGGTTATATCAGCCCCAGCATTTT.

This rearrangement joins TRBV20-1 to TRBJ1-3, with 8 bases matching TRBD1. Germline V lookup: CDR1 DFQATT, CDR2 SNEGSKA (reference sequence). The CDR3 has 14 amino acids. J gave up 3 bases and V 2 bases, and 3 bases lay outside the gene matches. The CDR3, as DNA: TGCAGTGCTAGACCAGGGGGCAGTGGAAACACCATATATTTT. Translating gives CSARPGGSGNTIYF.

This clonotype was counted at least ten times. CDR3 loop: CACGPRGNEQFF. The DNA for the CDR3 is TGTGCCTGTGGCCCCAGGGGGAATGAGCAGTTCTTC. This chain links TRBV6-2 or TRBV6-3 with TRBJ2-1; TRBD1 matches 7 bases. This CDR3 has 12 residues. Germline V gene lookup returns CDR1 MNHEY and CDR2 SVGEGT. Unmatched junction bases numbered 8, after V lost 11 bases and J lost 7 bases.

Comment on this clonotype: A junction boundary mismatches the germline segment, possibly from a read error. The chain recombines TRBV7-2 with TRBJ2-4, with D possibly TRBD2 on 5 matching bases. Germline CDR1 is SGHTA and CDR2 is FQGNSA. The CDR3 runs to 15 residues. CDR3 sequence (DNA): TGTGCCGGCAGCTTAACCCGGGATACCAAAAACATTCAGTACTTC. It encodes CAGSLTRDTKNIQYF.

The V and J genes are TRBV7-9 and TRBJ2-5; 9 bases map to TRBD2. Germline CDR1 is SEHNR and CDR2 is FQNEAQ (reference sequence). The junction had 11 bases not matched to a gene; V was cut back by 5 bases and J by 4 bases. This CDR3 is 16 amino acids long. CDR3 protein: CASSRGSGGRVETQYF. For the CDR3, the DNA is TGTGCCAGCAGCCGAGGTTCCGGCGGGAGGGTAGAGACCCAGTACTTC.

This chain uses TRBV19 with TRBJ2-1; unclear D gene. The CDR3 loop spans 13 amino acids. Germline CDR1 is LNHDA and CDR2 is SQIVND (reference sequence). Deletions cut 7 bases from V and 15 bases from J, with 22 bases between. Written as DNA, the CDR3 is TGTGCCAGTACCCAACCCGGGCCTGAGAATGTGTTCTTC. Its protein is CASTQPGPENVFF.

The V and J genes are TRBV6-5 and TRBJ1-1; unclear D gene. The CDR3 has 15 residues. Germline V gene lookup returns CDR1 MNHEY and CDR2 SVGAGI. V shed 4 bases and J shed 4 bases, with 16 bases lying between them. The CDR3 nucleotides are TGTGCCAGCAGTTCTTACACGTTCCTGGGCACTGAAGCTTTCTTT. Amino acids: CASSSYTFLGTEAFF.

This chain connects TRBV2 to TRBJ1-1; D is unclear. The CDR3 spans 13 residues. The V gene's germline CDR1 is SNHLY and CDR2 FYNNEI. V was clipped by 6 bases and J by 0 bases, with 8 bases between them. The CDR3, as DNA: TGTGCCAGCAGGATCCCTGTGAACACTGAAGCTTTCTTT. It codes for CASRIPVNTEAFF.

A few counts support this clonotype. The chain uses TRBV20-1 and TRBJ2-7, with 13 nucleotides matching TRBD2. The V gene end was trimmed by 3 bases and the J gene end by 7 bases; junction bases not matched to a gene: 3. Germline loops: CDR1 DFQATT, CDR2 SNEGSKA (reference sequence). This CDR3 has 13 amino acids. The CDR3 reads CSARTSGRWEQYF. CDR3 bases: TGCAGTGCTAGGACTAGCGGGAGGTGGGAGCAGTACTTC.

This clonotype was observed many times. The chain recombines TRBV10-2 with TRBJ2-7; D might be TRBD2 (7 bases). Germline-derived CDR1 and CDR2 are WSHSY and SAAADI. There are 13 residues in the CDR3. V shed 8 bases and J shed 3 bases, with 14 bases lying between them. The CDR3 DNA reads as TGCGCCAGCGGGAAGGGGGGGAACTACGAGCAGTACTTC. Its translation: CASGKGGNYEQYF.

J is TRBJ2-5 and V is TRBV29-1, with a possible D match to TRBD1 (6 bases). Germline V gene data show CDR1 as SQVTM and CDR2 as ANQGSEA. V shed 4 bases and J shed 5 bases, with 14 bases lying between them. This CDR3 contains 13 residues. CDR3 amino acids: CSVGQGNLETQYF. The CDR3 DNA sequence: TGCAGCGTTGGGCAGGGGAATCTGGAGACCCAGTACTTC.

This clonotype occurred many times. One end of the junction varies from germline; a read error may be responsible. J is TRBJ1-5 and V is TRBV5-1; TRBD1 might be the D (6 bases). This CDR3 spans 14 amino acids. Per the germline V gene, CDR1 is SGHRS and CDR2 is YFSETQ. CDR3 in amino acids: CASSLEGGNQPQHF. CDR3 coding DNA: TGTGCCAGCAGCTTAGAGGGGGGCAATCAGCCCCAGCATTTT.

CDR3: CASRSLAGSDNEQFF. In nucleotides, the CDR3 is TGCGCCAGCAGGTCACTAGCGGGGTCAGACAATGAGCAGTTCTTC. The J gene is TRBJ2-1, the V gene TRBV5-1; the match to TRBD2 covers 10 bases. V was pared by 5 bases and J by 5 bases, with 7 bases of the junction left unmatched. CDR1 SGHRS and CDR2 YFSETQ come from the germline V gene. There are 15 residues in the CDR3.

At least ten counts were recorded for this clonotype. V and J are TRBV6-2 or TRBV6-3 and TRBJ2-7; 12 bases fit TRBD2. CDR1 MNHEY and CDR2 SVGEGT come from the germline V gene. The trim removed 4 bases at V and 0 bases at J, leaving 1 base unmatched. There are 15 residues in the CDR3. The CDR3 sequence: CASSSSGRVSYEQYF. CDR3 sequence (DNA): TGTGCCAGCAGTTCTAGCGGGAGGGTCTCCTACGAGCAGTACTTC.

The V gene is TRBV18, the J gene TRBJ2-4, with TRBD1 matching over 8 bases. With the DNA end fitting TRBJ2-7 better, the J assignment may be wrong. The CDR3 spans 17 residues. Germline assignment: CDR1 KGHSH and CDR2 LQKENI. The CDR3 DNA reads TGTGCCAGCTCACCTTCCGTCGACAGGGGCCTGGACTACGAGCAGTACTTC. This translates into CASSPSVDRGLDYEQYF.

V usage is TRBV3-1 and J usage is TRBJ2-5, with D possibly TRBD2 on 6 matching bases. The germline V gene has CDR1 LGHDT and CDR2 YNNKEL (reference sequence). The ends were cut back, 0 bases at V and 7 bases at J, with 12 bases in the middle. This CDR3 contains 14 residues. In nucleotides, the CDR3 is TGTGCCAGCAGCCAAGAGACCTTCGGGGGGACCCAGTACTTC. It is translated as CASSQETFGGTQYF.

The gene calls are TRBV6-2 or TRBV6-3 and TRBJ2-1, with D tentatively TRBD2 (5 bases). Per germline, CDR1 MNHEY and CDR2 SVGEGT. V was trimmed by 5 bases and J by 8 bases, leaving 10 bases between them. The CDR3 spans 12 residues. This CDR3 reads CASSTSSDEQFF. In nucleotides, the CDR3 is TGTGCCAGCAGTACTAGTAGCGATGAGCAGTTCTTC.

The CDR3 reads CASSEVGRNNQPQHF. The DNA of the CDR3 is TGTGCCAGCAGTGAAGTGGGACGGAATAATCAGCCCCAGCATTTT. The J gene is TRBJ1-5, the V gene TRBV6-1; D is perhaps TRBD1 (5 bases). Germline V CDR1 and CDR2: MNHNS, SASEGT. The CDR3 has 15 amino acids. The V gene lost 1 base and the J gene lost 4 bases, with 11 bases spanning the gap.

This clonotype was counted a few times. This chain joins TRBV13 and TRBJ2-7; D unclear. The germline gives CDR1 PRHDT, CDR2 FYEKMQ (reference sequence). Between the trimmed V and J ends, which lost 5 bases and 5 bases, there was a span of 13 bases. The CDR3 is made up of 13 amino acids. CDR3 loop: CASSKRIPDEQYF. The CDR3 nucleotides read TGTGCCAGCAGCAAACGGATCCCGGACGAGCAGTACTTC.

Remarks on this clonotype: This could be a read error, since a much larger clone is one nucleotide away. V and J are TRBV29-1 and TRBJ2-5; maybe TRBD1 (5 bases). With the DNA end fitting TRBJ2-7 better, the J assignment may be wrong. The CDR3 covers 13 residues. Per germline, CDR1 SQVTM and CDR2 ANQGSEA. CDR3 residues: CSARGHYYVEQYF. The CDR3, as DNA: TGCAGCGCTAGAGGACACTATTACGTCGAGCAGTACTTC.

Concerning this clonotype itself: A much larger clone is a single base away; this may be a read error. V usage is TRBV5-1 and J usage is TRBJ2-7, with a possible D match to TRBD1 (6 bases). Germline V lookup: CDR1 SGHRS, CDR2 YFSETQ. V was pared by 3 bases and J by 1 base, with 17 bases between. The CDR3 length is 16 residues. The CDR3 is CASSSSRGKGSYEQYF. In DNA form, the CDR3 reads TGCGCCAGCAGCTCGTCCAGGGGCAAAGGGTCCTACGAGCAGTACTTC.

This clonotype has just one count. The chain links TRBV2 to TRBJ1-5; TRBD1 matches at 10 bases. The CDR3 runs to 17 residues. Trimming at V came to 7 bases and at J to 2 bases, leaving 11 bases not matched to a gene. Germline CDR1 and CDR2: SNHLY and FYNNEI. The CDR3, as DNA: TGTGCCAGCATTCGGGACAGGGGCGTTGGGGGCAATCAGCCCCAGCATTTT. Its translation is CASIRDRGVGGNQPQHF. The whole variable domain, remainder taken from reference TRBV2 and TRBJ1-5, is EPEVTQTPSHQVTQMGQEVILRCVPISNHLYFYWYRQILGQKVEFLVSFYNNEISEKSEIFDDQFSVERPDGSNFTLKIRSTKLEDSAMYFCASIRDRGVGGNQPQHFGDGTRLSIL.